This T cell receptor (beta chain) was observed in a study of CD8+CD57+ T cells in acquired aplastic anemia. Study summary: An average of 3.2 ug of DNA was obtained from sorted CD4+ and CD8+ cells. On average, healthy donors gave 8.5 million to 14 million reads for CD4+ cells. Notes on the study in general: Patients and controls had CD8+ Simpson's diversity values that were not significantly distinct. It was found that about 31 CD8+ CDR3 sequences were shared between patients and controls.

TCR beta VDJ and CDR3 profiling used genomic DNA as template. Via MiXCR, TCRdb re-called the reads, giving one row per CDR3 protein. The repertoire consists of hundreds of thousands of distinct CDR3 sequences, with about two thirds occurring once and the leading ten covering around 4%. Germline V gene data show CDR1 as SGDLS and CDR2 as YYNGEE. CDR3 length equals 13 residues. This clonotype was seen only once. Its antigen is unknown. A junction boundary mismatches the germline segment, possibly from a read error. Sequencing was performed on sorted CD4+, CD8+, or CD8+CD57+ T cells (not recorded which) from PBMCs. This TCR was sampled from a human donor in good health, serving as a control. The chain employs TRBV9 and TRBJ1-1, with D unclear. The DNA of the CDR3 is TGTGCCAGCAGCGCTCTTGAAGGGAACACTGAAGCCTTT. Translation gives CASSALEGNTEAF.